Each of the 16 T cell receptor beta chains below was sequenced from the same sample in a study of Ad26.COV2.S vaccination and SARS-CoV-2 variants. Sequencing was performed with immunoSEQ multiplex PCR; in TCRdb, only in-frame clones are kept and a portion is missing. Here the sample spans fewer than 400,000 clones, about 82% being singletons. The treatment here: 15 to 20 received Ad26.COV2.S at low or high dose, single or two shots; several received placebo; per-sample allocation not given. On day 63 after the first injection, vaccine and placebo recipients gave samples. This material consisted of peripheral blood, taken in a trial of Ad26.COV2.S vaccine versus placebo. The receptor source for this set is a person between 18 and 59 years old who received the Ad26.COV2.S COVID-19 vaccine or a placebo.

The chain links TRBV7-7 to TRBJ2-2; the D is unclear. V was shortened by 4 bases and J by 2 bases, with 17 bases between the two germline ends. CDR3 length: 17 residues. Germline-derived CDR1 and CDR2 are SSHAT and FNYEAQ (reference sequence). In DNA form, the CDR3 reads TGTGCCAGCAGCTCAGCCCAACGCCATGAAAACACCGGGGAGCTGTTTTTT. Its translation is CASSSAQRHENTGELFF.

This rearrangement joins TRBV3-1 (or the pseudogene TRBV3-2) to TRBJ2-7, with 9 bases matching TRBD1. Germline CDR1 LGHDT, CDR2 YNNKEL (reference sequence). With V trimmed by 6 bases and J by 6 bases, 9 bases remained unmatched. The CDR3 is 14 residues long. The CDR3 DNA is TGTGCCAGCAGATTTCGACAGGGGGGAGGCGAGCAGTACTTC. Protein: CASRFRQGGGEQYF.

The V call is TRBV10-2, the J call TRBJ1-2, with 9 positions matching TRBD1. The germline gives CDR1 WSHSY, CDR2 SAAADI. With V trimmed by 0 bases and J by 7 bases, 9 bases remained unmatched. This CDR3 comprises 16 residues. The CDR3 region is CASSESTVQGARGYTF. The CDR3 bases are TGCGCCAGCAGTGAGTCGACTGTACAGGGGGCGCGTGGCTACACCTTC.

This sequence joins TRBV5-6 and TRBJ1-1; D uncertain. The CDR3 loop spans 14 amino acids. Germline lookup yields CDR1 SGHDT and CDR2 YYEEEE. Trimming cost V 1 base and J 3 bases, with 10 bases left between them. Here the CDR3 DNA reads TGTGCCAGCAGCTTGTCCCTCGGGGACACTGAAGCTTTCTTT. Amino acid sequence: CASSLSLGDTEAFF.

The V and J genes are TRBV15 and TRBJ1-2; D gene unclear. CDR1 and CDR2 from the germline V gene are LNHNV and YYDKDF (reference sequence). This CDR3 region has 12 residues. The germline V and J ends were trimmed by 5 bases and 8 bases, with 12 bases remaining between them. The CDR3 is CATSLSHGGYTF. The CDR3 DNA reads TGTGCCACCAGCTTGTCCCACGGGGGCTACACCTTC.

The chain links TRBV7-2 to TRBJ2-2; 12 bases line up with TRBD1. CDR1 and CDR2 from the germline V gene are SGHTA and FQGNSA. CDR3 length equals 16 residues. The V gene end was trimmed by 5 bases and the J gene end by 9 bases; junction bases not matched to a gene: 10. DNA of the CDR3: TGTGCCAGCAGCCCAGTGGGGACAGGGGGCCCCCGGGAGCTGTTTTTT. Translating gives CASSPVGTGGPRELFF. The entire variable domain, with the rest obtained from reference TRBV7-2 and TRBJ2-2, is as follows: GAGVSQSPSNKVTEKGKDVELRCDPISGHTALYWYRQSLGQGLEFLIYFQGNSAPDKSGLPSDRFSAERTGGSVSTLTIQRTQQEDSAVYLCASSPVGTGGPRELFFGEGSRLTVL.

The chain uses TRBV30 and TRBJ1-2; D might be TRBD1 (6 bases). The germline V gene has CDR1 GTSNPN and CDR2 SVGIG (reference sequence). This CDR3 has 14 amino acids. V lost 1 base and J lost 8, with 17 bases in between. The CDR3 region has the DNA TGTGCCTGGAGTGCGGCCCAGGGGCAGAGAGGCTACACCTTC. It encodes CAWSAAQGQRGYTF.

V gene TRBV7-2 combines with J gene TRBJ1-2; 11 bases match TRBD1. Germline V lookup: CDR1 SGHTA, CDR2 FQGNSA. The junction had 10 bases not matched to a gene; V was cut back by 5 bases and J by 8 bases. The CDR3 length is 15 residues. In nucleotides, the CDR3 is TGTGCCAGCAGCCCTTATCGGACAGGGGGCTTCGGCTACACCTTC. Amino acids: CASSPYRTGGFGYTF.

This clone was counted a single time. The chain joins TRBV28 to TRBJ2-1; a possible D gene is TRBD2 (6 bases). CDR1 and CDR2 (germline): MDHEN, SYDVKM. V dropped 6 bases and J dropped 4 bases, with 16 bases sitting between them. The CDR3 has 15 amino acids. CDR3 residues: CASRSGSRGYNEQFF. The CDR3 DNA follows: TGTGCCAGCAGATCAGGTTCTCGGGGGTACAATGAGCAGTTCTTC.

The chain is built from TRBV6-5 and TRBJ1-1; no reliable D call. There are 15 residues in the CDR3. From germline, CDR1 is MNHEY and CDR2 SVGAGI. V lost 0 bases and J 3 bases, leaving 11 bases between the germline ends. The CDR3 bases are TGTGCCAGCAGTTACTCCGCGGAGAGGGACACTGAAGCTTTCTTT. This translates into CASSYSAERDTEAFF.

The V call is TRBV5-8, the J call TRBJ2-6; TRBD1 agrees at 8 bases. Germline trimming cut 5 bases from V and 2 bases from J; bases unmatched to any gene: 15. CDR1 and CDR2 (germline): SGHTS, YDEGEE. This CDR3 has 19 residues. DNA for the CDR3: TGTGCCAGCAGGGGTATACGGGACAGGCCCGCCCCTGGGGCCAACGTCCTGACTTTC. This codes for CASRGIRDRPAPGANVLTF.

CDR3 protein: CASSLTSGGAETQYF. In nucleotides, the CDR3 is TGTGCCAGCAGTTTGACTAGCGGGGGGGCAGAGACCCAGTACTTC. The gene calls are TRBV6-2 or TRBV6-3 and TRBJ2-5, with TRBD2 identical over 14 bases. V lost 4 bases and J lost 4; bases outside the gene matches: 2. The CDR3 spans 15 residues. Per germline, CDR1 MNHEY and CDR2 SVGEGT.

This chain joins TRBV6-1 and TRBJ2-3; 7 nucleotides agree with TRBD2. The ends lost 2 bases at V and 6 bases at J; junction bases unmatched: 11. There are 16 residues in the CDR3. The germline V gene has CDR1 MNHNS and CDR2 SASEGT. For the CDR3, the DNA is TGTGCCAGCAGTGAAAGGAGCGGGGTCCGGTCTGATACGCAGTATTTT. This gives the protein CASSERSGVRSDTQYF.

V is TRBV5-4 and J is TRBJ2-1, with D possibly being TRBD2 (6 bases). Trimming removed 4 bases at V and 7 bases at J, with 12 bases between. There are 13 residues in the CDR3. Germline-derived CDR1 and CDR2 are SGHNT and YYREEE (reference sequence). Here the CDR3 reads CASSGDLLNEQFF. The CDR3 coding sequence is TGTGCCAGCAGCGGGGACTTGCTTAATGAGCAGTTCTTC.

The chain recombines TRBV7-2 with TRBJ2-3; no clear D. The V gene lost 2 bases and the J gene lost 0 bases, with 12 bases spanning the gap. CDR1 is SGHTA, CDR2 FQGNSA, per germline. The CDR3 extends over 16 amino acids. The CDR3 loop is CASSLKADQSTDTQYF. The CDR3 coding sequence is TGTGCCAGCAGCTTAAAGGCGGACCAAAGCACAGATACGCAGTATTTT.

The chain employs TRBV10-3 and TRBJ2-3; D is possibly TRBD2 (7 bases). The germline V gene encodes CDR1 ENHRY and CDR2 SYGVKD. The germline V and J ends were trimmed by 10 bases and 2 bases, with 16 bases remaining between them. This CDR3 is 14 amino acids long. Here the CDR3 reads CATRRGGDTDTQYF. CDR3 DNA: TGTGCCACCCGGAGGGGGGGCGACACAGATACGCAGTATTTT.